This T cell receptor (beta chain) appears in the sequencing data of a study of blood T cell repertoires in COVID-19. Overall study: The samples span acute and convalescent COVID-19 from the United States, Italy and Spain. PBMCs, B-cell-depleted T cells, or T cells were the source of the cDNA or gDNA that made up the material.

Original data processing: Scientists estimated how many nucleated cells there were by amplifying reference gene primers. Libraries were prepared by immunoSEQ multiplex PCR; TCRdb keeps only in-frame clonotypes and omits some of them. V, J and clone size are taken as reported in that table, and D and trimming were inferred from the DNA itself. The sample lists tens of thousands of clones; roughly nine tenths were seen once. This clonotype originated in a man aged 55 to 70 with acute or convalescent COVID-19. The sample taken for sequencing was peripheral blood.

CDR3 nucleotides: TGTGCCACCTGGACAGGGCTGAACACTGAAGCTTTCTTT. It codes for CATWTGLNTEAFF. The chain uses TRBV19 and TRBJ1-1; 8 nucleotides line up with TRBD1. J lost 0 bases, V lost 10 bases, and 4 bases had no gene match. Looked up from germline, CDR1 is LNHDA and CDR2 is SQIVND (reference sequence). The CDR3 is made up of 13 amino acids.